This T cell receptor (beta chain) is from a study of T cells in tumors after PD-1 blockade (dated by TCRdb to between 2018 and 2020). For context, the study as a whole: Prior checkpoint blockade, systemic immunosuppressant use, and recent radiotherapy or other anti-cancer therapy within 4 weeks were grounds for patient exclusion. Patients were treated with either pembrolizumab 200 mg every 3 weeks or cemiplimab 350 mg every 2 weeks. Some patients also continued taking vismodegib 150 mg daily during anti-PD-1 treatment. On average, peripheral blood samples yielded 33,000 or so unique clonotypes and approximately 110,000 TCR templates (range roughly 24,000-290,000). The study performed paired single-cell RNA and TCR sequencing on site-matched tumors from BCC or SCC patients before and after anti-PD-1 therapy. To compare clonotypes in blood and tumor, bulk TCR sequencing was done on 10 peripheral blood samples taken from several patients. RECIST version 1.1 was used to evaluate clinical response.

Beyond this particular receptor, the publication reports: Around two fifths of TCR clonotypes from the tumor were detected in blood, and certain novel exhausted tumor clones were present in blood collected before treatment, which suggests recruitment from the periphery. Where the novel T cell clones came from was not determined, and possible sources could include lymphoid organs or rare unexpanded clones inside the tumor or in the tumor periphery.

The immunoSEQ platform was used to carry out deep TCRbeta sequencing. On the authors' methods: Only productive rearrangements were exported from the immunoSEQ Analyzer for further analysis. Bulk TCRbeta clonotypes were assigned T cell phenotypes by matching to single-cell RNA+TCR-seq clones sharing the same TCRbeta sequence. Clone enrichment in tumor was computed as tumor frequency divided by PBMC frequency from bulk TCR sequencing. TCRs were sorted with GLIPH into specificity groups, meaning clusters of distinct TCRs that share CDR3 motifs and likely recognize common antigens. Sourced from immuneACCESS, this table was stored by TCRdb with only in-frame sequences that have V and J called. A share of the clones is absent; for the studies checked, an unresolved V gene accounts for under half, and the remainder has no known explanation. V, J and clone size derive from that table, while D and trimming were established from the DNA sequence. The sample profile shows more than 20,000 clones; 78% of them were found once. 20% to 30% of the sample belongs to the ten largest clones.

A note on this clone: What antigen it recognizes has not been identified. Per-base qualities were not stored, and no clone one base away is much larger.

The time point label, as the study defines it: before anti-PD-1 therapy. For bulk TCRbeta sequencing, genomic DNA was extracted from tumor biopsies or peripheral blood, and input amounts ranged from roughly 600 ng to 6,004 ng. All patients had histologically proven advanced or metastatic basal or squamous cell carcinoma and were poor candidates for surgical resection. Of the ten to eleven patients making up the basal cell carcinoma cohort, several underwent bulk tumor TCR sequencing. V gives up 2 bases and J gives up 6 bases, and the segment between their germline ends measures 5 bases. From the cysteine through the phenylalanine, the CDR3 covers 12 amino acids. CDR3 DNA only is kept here, 36 bases in frame from base 1. The germline V gene gives CDR1 as SGDLS and CDR2 as YYNGEE.

This specimen consisted of PBMCs, obtained before anti-PD-1 treatment. The clonotype comes from a human donor with basal cell carcinoma. This receptor chain uses TRBV9 and TRBJ2-2; no D gene can be assigned with confidence. CDR3 reads: CASSVVSGELFF. The nucleotides read TGTGCCAGCAGCGTCGTTTCCGGGGAGCTGTTTTTT.